This T cell receptor (beta chain) was obtained from a study of CD8 T cells in ankylosing spondylitis. Points from the study as a whole: Blood from ankylosing spondylitis patients appeared to carry a characteristic roughly 8-variant TCR beta motif. Reportedly, significant enrichment of disease-linked clones occurred in matched ankylosing spondylitis synovial fluid. Certain motif variants had earlier been reported in reactive arthritis synovial fluid and blood.

Ten or more counts support this clonotype. What it recognizes is unknown. Using quantitative 5'-RACE with molecular barcodes, the authors made TCR beta libraries. TCRdb recomputed calls from the 5' RACE reads with MiXCR, one row per CDR3 protein. The sample includes about 240,000 distinct CDR3 sequences, about 10% of them seen just once. This CDR3 has 13 amino acids. Germline CDR1 DFQATT, CDR2 SNEGSKA (reference sequence). This receptor was taken from a male donor with ankylosing spondylitis or in good health (not recorded which). This rearrangement joins TRBV20-1 to TRBJ1-5; D unresolved. Sequenced: blood, either unsorted or a sorted T cell fraction (not recorded which). The CDR3 bases are TGCAGCGCAGCAGGACCTAGCAATCAGCCCCAGCATTTT. Its protein product is CSAAGPSNQPQHF.